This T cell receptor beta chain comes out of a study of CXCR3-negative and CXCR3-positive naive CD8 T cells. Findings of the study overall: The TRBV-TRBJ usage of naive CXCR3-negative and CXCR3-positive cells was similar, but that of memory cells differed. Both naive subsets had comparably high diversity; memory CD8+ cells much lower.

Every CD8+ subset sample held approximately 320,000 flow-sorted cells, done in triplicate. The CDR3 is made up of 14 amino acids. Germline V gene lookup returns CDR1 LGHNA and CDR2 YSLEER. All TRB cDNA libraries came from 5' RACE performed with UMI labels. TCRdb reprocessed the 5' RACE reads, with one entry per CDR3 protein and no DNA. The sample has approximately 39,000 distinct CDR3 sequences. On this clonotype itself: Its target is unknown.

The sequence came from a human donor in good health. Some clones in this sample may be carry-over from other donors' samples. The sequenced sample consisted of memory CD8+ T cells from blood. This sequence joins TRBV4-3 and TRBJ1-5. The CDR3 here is CASSQDRANQPQHF.